The clone carrying this T cell receptor beta chain has a single count. Its cognate antigen is unknown. These data come from a study of T cell responses to AZD1222 COVID-19 vaccine. V was clipped by 7 bases and J by 1 base, with 13 bases between them. The CDR3 totals 14 residues. Germline values: CDR1 LNHDA, CDR2 SQIVND (reference sequence). Profiled with immunoSEQ multiplex PCR; TCRdb holds only in-frame clones, not every one. In the table there are some 200,000 clones, approximately 90% of which are singletons. The study's findings and limits: Unmutated variant regions reportedly attract nearly half of all spike-specific TCRs. Seropositive at baseline were only a handful of AZD1222 recipients. Spike-specific TCR breadth and depth grew following two AZD1222 doses.

The J gene is TRBJ1-1, the V gene TRBV19, with no clear D. The starting material was peripheral blood, obtained on day 0 of AZD1222 vaccination. The source is an adult in good health. The CDR3 coding sequence is TGTGCCAGTATCCACTCCCTAGGGAACACTGAAGCTTTCTTT. This translates into CASIHSLGNTEAFF.